The 23 T cell receptor beta chains in this list originate from one sample, sequenced in a study of identical twins. TCRdb ran MiXCR on the 5' RACE reads and lists one entry per CDR3 protein. The sample lists about 890,000 distinct CDR3 sequences; more than 9% were seen once. Another study also made use of these data, one on yellow fever vaccine responses in identical twins.

The sequenced material came from PBMCs. Receptors were obtained from a woman between 18 and 29 years old in good health.

This clonotype was picked up a small number of times. The chain joins TRBV2 to TRBJ2-4; TRBD1 matches at 7 bases. The CDR3 runs 14 residues. The germline CDR1 and CDR2 sequences are SNHLY and FYNNEI. J gave up 8 bases and V 6 bases, and 10 bases lay outside the gene matches. The CDR3 here is CASSSTGDGDIQYF. The CDR3 DNA reads TGTGCCAGCAGCTCCACAGGGGATGGTGACATTCAGTACTTC.

This clonotype was found many times. For the CDR3, the DNA is TGCAGTGCTAGAGCTCTCCAGGTGGTGAACACTGAAGCTTTCTTT. Protein product: CSARALQVVNTEAFF. V is TRBV20-1 and J is TRBJ1-1; no clear D. The length of the CDR3 is 15 residues. V lost 1 base, J lost 0 bases, and 12 bases lay in between. Germline V gene data show CDR1 as DFQATT and CDR2 as SNEGSKA (reference sequence).

This clonotype was observed a few times. In DNA form, the CDR3 reads TGTGCCAGCAGCTACTCCGGGACAGGGGCTTTCGAGCAGTACTTC. Its translation is CASSYSGTGAFEQYF. The chain combines TRBV5-8 with TRBJ2-7, with TRBD1 identical over 10 bases. V lost 3 bases and J lost 6; bases outside the gene matches: 9. CDR3 size: 15 residues. The germline V gene has CDR1 SGHTS and CDR2 YDEGEE.

The sample holds a few counts of this clonotype. J is TRBJ1-1 and V is TRBV20-1; TRBD1 matches 7 bases. Per germline, CDR1 DFQATT and CDR2 SNEGSKA (reference sequence). The CDR3 extends over 14 amino acids. After removal of 6 bases from V and 0 bases from J, the junction contained 7 bases not matched to a gene. CDR3: CSAVRDRLNTEAFF. In DNA form, the CDR3 reads TGCAGTGCCGTGCGGGACAGACTGAACACTGAAGCTTTCTTT.

The V and J genes are TRBV10-3 and TRBJ1-1; the D gene is possibly TRBD1 (5 bases). Germline V lookup: CDR1 ENHRY, CDR2 SYGVKD. V gave up 2 bases and J gave up 8 bases, with 18 bases separating them. CDR3 size: 15 residues. The CDR3 protein is CAISEAAGLRREAFF. CDR3 coding DNA: TGTGCCATCAGTGAGGCGGCAGGGCTGAGGCGGGAAGCTTTCTTT.

This clonotype was observed a few times. This chain connects TRBV7-3 to TRBJ2-1; 7 bases fit TRBD2. CDR1 SGHTA and CDR2 FQGTGA come from the germline V gene. CDR3 length: 17 amino acids. Trimming took 1 base from V and 2 from J; bases not matched to a gene: 8. The CDR3 bases are TGTGCCAGCAGCTTAATGGGAGCTAGCGGAACCTACAATGAGCAGTTCTTC. Amino acids: CASSLMGASGTYNEQFF. Drawing the rest from reference TRBV7-3 and TRBJ2-1, the complete variable domain is GAGVSQTPSNKVTEKGKYVELRCDPISGHTALYWYRQSLGQGPEFLIYFQGTGAADDSGLPNDRFFAVRPEGSVSTLKIQRTERGDSAVYLCASSLMGASGTYNEQFFGPGTRLTVL.

This chain uses TRBV27 with TRBJ2-1; 13 nucleotides match TRBD2. Germline trimming cut 5 bases from V and 7 bases from J; bases unmatched to any gene: 11. CDR1 is MNHEY, CDR2 SMNVEV, per germline (reference sequence). There are 17 residues in the CDR3. In nucleotides, the CDR3 is TGTGCCAGCAGTCCCGGGACTAGCGGGGTAGCGCTTAATGAGCAGTTCTTC. Amino acids: CASSPGTSGVALNEQFF.

This clonotype showed up just a few times. The CDR3 nucleotides are TGCAGTGCTAGAGAAGAGGGCGGACCCGCGAACACCGGGGAGCTGTTTTTT. Encoded protein: CSAREEGGPANTGELFF. The rearrangement joins TRBV20-1 to TRBJ2-2; possible D gene TRBD2, 5 bases. CDR1 and CDR2 from the germline V gene are DFQATT and SNEGSKA (reference sequence). V lost 0 bases, J lost 0 bases, and 14 bases lay in between. CDR3 length equals 17 residues.

This clonotype was counted between two and nine times. The junction does not match germline at one end; this may be a read error. This sequence joins TRBV5-1 and TRBJ1-1; 7 bases agree with TRBD1. The length of the CDR3 is 15 residues. Germline V lookup: CDR1 SGHRS, CDR2 YFSETQ. This chain's CDR3 is CASTLGQTSSTEAFF. CDR3 bases: TGCGCCAGCACCTTGGGACAGACAAGCTCCACTGAAGCTTTCTTT.

This clonotype was seen repeatedly, ten times or more. V gene TRBV5-5 combines with J gene TRBJ2-5; D is perhaps TRBD1 (6 bases). Per the germline V gene, CDR1 is SGHKS and CDR2 is YYEKEE (reference sequence). Trimming removed 0 bases from V and 9 bases from J, with 15 bases in between. The CDR3 contains 14 residues. The CDR3 coding sequence is TGTGCCAGCAGCTTGGAAGGGGGTCCAACGGCCCAGTACTTC. This gives the protein CASSLEGGPTAQYF.

Of note for this clonotype: This may arise from a read error, as a much more abundant clone is one base away. The rearrangement links TRBV20-1 to TRBJ2-2; 7 nucleotides agree with TRBD2. The CDR3 has 15 amino acids. V trimming: 0 bases; J trimming: 7 bases; junction bases outside the gene matches: 8. CDR1 is DFQATT, CDR2 SNEGSKA, per germline (reference sequence). CDR3 sequence (DNA): TGCAGTGCTAGAGATAGCGAGCGGGATGGCGGGGAGCTGTTTTTT. This translates into CSARDSERDGGELFF.

The chain couples TRBV3-1 to TRBJ1-2, with D unclear. The CDR3 length is 15 residues. Per germline, CDR1 LGHDT and CDR2 YNNKEL (reference sequence). Deletions cut 0 bases from V and 0 bases from J, with 8 bases between. CDR3 bases: TGTGCCAGCAGCCAAGAGCTATCCGCTAACTATGGCTACACCTTC. As protein: CASSQELSANYGYTF.

This clonotype was seen more than once but under ten times. The chain links TRBV5-1 to TRBJ2-2, with TRBD2 identical over 10 bases. CDR3 size: 17 residues. CDR1 SGHRS and CDR2 YFSETQ come from the germline V gene. The trim removed 4 bases at V and 1 base at J, leaving 7 bases unmatched. CDR3 nucleotides: TGCGCCAGCAGCGGGAGACTAGCGGGCAAGAACACCGGGGAGCTGTTTTTT. The encoded protein is CASSGRLAGKNTGELFF.

The CDR3 coding sequence is TGCAGTGGCTCCCCCCGGGGGATGGTACAAGAGACCCAGTACTTC. It codes for CSGSPRGMVQETQYF. V usage is TRBV20-1 and J usage is TRBJ2-5; tentatively, D is TRBD2 (6 bases). V shed 7 bases and J shed 2 bases, with 20 bases lying between them. This CDR3 comprises 15 residues. Per the germline V gene, CDR1 is DFQATT and CDR2 is SNEGSKA (reference sequence).

The CDR3, as DNA: TGTGCCACCAGTGATTTTACAGGGCTGGCCCAAGAGACCCAGTACTTC. Translating it yields CATSDFTGLAQETQYF. The V and J genes are TRBV24-1 and TRBJ2-5; D might be TRBD1 (6 bases). This CDR3 contains 16 residues. Germline V lookup: CDR1 KGHDR, CDR2 SFDVKD. The ends were cut back, 1 base at V and 1 base at J, with 12 bases in the middle.

This clonotype has at least ten counts. V and J are TRBV7-8 and TRBJ2-3, with 8 bases matching TRBD2. Trimming at V came to 7 bases and at J to 0 bases, leaving 6 bases not matched to a gene. The CDR3 runs to 15 residues. Germline CDR1 and CDR2: SGHVS and FQNEAQ. In nucleotides, the CDR3 is TGTGCCAGCACCCAGCGGGGGCCGAGCACAGATACGCAGTATTTT. It specifies CASTQRGPSTDTQYF.

This clonotype occurred a few times. The CDR3 DNA is TGTGCCAGCAGCCAGGACCTAGCGGGAGCTGAAGAGACCCAGTACTTC. Amino acid sequence: CASSQDLAGAEETQYF. The chain uses TRBV3-1 and TRBJ2-5, with TRBD2 matching over 10 bases. The length of the CDR3 is 16 residues. Germline CDR1 is LGHDT and CDR2 is YNNKEL (reference sequence). The V and J ends lost 3 bases and 3 bases, in that order; junction bases with no gene match: 7.

In its sample, this clonotype was seen a few times. This chain links TRBV20-1 with TRBJ2-1; TRBD2 matches 8 bases. The germline CDR1 and CDR2 sequences are DFQATT and SNEGSKA (reference sequence). The CDR3 totals 18 residues. Written as DNA, the CDR3 is TGCAGCCAAGAGGCCCGGACTAGCACCAGGAGCTCCTACAATGAGCAGTTCTTC. It yields the protein CSQEARTSTRSSYNEQFF.

In this sample, this clonotype turned up many times. The chain joins TRBV5-1 to TRBJ2-1; 10 nucleotides agree with TRBD2. CDR3 length: 15 amino acids. Losses at the gene ends were 0 bases for V and 8 bases for J; bases not matched to a gene: 5. The germline V gene encodes CDR1 SGHRS and CDR2 YFSETQ. CDR3 nucleotide sequence: TGCGCCAGCAGCTTGGGGCTAGCGGGAGCCGATGAGCAGTTCTTC. It yields the protein CASSLGLAGADEQFF.

This clonotype was seen at least ten times. The chain links TRBV5-1 to TRBJ2-3; 16 nucleotides line up with TRBD2. The CDR3 totals 16 residues. The germline V gene encodes CDR1 SGHRS and CDR2 YFSETQ. Losses at the gene ends were 3 bases for V and 6 bases for J; bases not matched to a gene: 4. The CDR3 sequence: CASSWGLAGGPDTQYF. The DNA of the CDR3 is TGCGCCAGCAGCTGGGGACTAGCGGGGGGGCCTGATACGCAGTATTTT.

The chain combines TRBV11-2 with TRBJ1-1, with D hard to call. The germline V and J ends were trimmed by 4 bases and 5 bases, with 17 bases remaining between them. The length of the CDR3 is 15 residues. Germline assignment: CDR1 SGHAT and CDR2 FQNNGV. CDR3 nucleotides: TGTGCCAGCAGCTCCCCCCTCGGGGTGGGAACTGAAGCTTTCTTT. Translation gives CASSSPLGVGTEAFF.

This clonotype was picked up many times. The V call is TRBV29-1, the J call TRBJ2-3, with TRBD2 matching over 7 bases. This CDR3 has 14 amino acids. Germline CDR1 and CDR2: SQVTM and ANQGSEA. The ends lost 5 bases at V and 0 bases at J; junction bases unmatched: 5. This chain's CDR3 is CSVRNSGSTDTQYF. The CDR3 region has the DNA TGCAGCGTTCGGAATAGCGGGAGCACAGATACGCAGTATTTT.

This clonotype has just a few counts. This chain links TRBV5-1 with TRBJ1-2, with a possible D match to TRBD1 (6 bases). Between the trimmed V and J ends, which lost 0 bases and 8 bases, there was a span of 14 bases. The CDR3 totals 14 residues. The V gene's germline CDR1 is SGHRS and CDR2 YFSETQ. The CDR3 nucleotides read TGCGCCAGCAGCTTGGGTTCAGGGGCGCTGGGCTACACCTTC. Its translation is CASSLGSGALGYTF. Combining the CDR3 with reference TRBV5-1 and TRBJ1-2 gives the whole variable domain KAGVTQTPRYLIKTRGQQVTLSCSPISGHRSVSWYQQTPGQGLQFLFEYFSETQRNKGNFPGRFSGRQFSNSRSEMNVSTLELGDSALYLCASSLGSGALGYTFGSGTRLTVV.